Sequencing of this T cell receptor (beta chain) was carried out in a study of cytomegalovirus exposure and HLA in healthy donors. Whole-study context: In a later analysis, the roughly 120 validation repertoires were reported to have used the same platform as the 600 to 800 first-cohort repertoires.

Study results and limitations: The study flagged about 160 TCR beta chains as cytomegalovirus-associated. Rare TCR sequences dominated, though some public TCRs recurred in many donors. The classifier was said to identify cytomegalovirus status with high specificity and sensitivity.

The repertoire was sequenced with immunoSEQ multiplex PCR; TCRdb's copy has only in-frame clones and lacks some. The sample yields about 250,000 clones, over 75% seen once. Remarks on this clone: The antigen remains unidentified.

This CDR3 region has 14 residues. In germline, CDR1 is MNHEY, CDR2 SMNVEV (reference sequence). The V end lost 2 bases, the J end lost 11 bases, and 15 bases lay between the germline ends. The sample was PBMCs. The TCR was taken from a man aged 18 to 30 in good health and CMV-seropositive. The genes are TRBV27 and TRBJ2-2; D may be TRBD1 (5 bases). This CDR3 is CASSLVGSDSELFF. The CDR3 nucleotides are TGTGCCAGCAGTTTAGTAGGGTCTGACAGCGAGCTGTTTTTT.